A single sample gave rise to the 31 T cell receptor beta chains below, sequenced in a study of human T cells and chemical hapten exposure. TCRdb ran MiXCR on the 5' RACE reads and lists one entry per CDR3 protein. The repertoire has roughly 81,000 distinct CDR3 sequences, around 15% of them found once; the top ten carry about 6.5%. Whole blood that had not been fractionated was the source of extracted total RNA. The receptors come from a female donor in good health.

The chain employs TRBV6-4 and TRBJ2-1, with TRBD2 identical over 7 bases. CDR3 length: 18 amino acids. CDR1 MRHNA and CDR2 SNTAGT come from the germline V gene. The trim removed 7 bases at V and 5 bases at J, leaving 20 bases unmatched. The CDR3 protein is CASTGSPGRLAQHNEQFF. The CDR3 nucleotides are TGTGCCAGCACAGGTTCCCCCGGGAGGCTGGCCCAACACAATGAGCAGTTCTTC.

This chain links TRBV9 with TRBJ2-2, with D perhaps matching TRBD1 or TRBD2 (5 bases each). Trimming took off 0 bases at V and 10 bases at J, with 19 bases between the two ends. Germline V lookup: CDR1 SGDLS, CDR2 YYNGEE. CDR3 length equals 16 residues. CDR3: CASSVGYRRSLEELFF. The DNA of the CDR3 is TGTGCCAGCAGCGTAGGATACAGGAGGAGTTTGGAGGAGCTGTTTTTT.

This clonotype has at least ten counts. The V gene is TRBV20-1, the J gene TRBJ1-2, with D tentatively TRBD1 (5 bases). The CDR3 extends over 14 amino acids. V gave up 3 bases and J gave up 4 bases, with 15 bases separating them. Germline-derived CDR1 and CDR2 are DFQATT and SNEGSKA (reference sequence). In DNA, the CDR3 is TGCAGTGCTAGTTCGATGAGGGGTGGCTATGGCTACACCTTC. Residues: CSASSMRGGYGYTF.

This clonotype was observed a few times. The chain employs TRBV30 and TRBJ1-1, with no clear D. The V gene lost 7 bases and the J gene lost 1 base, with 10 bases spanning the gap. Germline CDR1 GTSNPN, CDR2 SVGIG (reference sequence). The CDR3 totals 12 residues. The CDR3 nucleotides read TGTGCCTCCCAGCGGAGGAACACTGAAGCTTTCTTT. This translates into CASQRRNTEAFF. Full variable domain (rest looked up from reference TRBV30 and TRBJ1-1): SQTIHQWPATLVQPVGSPLSLECTVEGTSNPNLYWYRQAAGRGLQLLFYSVGIGQISSEVPQNLSASRPQDRQFILSSKKLLLSDSGFYLCASQRRNTEAFFGQGTRLTVV.

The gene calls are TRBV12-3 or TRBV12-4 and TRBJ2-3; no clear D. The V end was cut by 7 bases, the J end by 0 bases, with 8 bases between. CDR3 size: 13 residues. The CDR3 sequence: CASIRSSTDTQYF. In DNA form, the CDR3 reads TGTGCCAGCATCCGTTCAAGCACAGATACGCAGTATTTT.

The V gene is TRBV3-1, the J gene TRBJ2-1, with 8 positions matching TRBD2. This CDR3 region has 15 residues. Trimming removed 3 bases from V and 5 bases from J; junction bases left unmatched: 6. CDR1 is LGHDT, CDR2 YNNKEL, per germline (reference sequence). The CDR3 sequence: CASSHGTRRDNEQFF. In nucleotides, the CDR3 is TGTGCCAGCAGCCACGGGACTAGGAGGGACAATGAGCAGTTCTTC.

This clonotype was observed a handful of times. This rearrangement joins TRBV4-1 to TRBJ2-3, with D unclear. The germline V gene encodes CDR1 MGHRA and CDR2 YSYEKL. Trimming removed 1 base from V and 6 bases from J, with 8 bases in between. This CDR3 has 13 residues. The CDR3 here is CASSQVGRDTQYF. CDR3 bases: TGCGCCAGCAGCCAAGTCGGGCGTGATACGCAGTATTTT.

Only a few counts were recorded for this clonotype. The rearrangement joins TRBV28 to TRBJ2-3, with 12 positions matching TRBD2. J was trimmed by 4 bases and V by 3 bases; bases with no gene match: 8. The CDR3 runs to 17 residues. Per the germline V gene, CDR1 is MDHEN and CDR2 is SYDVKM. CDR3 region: CASSLYTSGRRADTQYF. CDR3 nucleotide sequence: TGTGCCAGCAGTTTGTATACTAGCGGGAGGAGGGCAGATACGCAGTATTTT.

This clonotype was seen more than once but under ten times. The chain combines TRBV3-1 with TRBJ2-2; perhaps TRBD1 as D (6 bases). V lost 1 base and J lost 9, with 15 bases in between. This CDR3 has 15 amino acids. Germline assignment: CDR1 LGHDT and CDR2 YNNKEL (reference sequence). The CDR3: CASSQGGGGGRELFF. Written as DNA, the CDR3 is TGTGCCAGCAGCCAAGGAGGAGGTGGGGGCAGGGAGCTGTTTTTT.

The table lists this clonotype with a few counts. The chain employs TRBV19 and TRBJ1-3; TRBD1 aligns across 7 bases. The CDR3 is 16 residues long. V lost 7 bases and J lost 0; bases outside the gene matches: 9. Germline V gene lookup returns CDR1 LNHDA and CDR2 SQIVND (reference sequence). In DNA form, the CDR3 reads TGTGCCAGTACCACCGGGACAGTTATCTCTGGAAACACCATATATTTT. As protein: CASTTGTVISGNTIYF.

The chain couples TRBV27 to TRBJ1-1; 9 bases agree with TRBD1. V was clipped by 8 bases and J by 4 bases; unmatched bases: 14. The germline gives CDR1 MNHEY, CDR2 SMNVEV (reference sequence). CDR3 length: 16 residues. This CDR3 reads CASRPTGGIGGTEAFF. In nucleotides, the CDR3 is TGTGCCAGCCGCCCGACAGGGGGAATTGGGGGCACTGAAGCTTTCTTT.

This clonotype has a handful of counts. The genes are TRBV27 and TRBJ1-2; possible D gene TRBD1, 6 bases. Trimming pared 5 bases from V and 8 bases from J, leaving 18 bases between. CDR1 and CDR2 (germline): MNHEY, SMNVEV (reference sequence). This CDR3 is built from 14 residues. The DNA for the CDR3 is TGTGCCAGCAGTAACGGGACACTCTCCGACGGCTACACCTTC. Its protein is CASSNGTLSDGYTF.

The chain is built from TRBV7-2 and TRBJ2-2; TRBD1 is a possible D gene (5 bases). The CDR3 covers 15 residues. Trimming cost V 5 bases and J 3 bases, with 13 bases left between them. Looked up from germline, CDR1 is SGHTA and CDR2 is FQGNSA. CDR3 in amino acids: CASSTDSRYTGELFF. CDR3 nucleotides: TGTGCCAGCAGCACCGACAGCCGTTACACCGGGGAGCTGTTTTTT.

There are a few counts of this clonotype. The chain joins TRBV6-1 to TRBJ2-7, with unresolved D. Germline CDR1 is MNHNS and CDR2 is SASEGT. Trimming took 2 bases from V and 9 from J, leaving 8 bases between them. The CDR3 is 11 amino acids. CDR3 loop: CASSESWAQYF. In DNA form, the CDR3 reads TGTGCCAGCAGTGAAAGTTGGGCGCAGTACTTC.

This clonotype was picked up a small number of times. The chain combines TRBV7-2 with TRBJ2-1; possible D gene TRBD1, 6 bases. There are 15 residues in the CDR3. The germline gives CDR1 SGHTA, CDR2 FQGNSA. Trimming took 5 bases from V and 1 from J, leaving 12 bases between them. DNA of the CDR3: TGTGCCAGCAGCCAGGACAGTACATCCTACAATGAGCAGTTCTTC. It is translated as CASSQDSTSYNEQFF.

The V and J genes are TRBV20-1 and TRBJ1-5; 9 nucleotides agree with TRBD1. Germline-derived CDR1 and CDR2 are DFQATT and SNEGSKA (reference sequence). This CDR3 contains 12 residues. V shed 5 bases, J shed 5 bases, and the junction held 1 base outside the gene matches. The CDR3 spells CSAWTGDQPQHF. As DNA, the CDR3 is TGCAGTGCTTGGACAGGGGATCAGCCCCAGCATTTT.

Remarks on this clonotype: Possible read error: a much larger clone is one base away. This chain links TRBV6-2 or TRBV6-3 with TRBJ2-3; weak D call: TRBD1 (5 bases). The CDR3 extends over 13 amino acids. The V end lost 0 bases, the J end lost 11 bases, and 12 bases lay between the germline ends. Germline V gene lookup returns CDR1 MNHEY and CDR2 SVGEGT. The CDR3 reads CASSYSGREKQYF. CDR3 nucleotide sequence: TGTGCCAGCAGTTACTCGGGGCGAGAGAAGCAGTATTTT.

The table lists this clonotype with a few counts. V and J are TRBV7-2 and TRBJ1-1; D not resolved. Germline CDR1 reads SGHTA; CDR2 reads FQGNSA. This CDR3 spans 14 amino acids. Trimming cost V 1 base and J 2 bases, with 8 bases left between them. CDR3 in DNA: TGTGCCAGCAGCTTAGGAGCAGCAAACACTGAAGCTTTCTTT. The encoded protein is CASSLGAANTEAFF.

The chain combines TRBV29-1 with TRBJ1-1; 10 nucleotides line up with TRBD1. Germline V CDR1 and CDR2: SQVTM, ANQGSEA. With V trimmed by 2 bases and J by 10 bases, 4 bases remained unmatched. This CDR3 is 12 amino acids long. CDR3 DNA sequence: TGCAGCGTTGAAAAAGGGACAGGGGTAGCTTTCTTT. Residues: CSVEKGTGVAFF.

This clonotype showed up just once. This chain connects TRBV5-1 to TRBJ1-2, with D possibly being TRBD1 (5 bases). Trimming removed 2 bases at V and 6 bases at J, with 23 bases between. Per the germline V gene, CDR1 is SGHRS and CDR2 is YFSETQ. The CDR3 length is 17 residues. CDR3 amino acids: CASSLATIGRAVDGYTF. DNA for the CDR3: TGCGCCAGCAGCTTAGCGACCATCGGCAGGGCGGTAGATGGCTACACCTTC.

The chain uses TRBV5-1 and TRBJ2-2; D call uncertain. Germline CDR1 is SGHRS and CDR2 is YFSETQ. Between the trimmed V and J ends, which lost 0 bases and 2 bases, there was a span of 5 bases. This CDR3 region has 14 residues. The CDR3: CASSLVPNTGELFF. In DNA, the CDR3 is TGCGCCAGCAGCTTGGTCCCCAACACCGGGGAGCTGTTTTTT.

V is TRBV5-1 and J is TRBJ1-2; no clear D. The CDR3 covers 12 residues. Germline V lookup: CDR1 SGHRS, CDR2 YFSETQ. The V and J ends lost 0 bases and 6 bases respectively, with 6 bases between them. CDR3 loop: CASSLEQNGYTF. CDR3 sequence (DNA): TGCGCCAGCAGCTTGGAACAAAATGGCTACACCTTC.

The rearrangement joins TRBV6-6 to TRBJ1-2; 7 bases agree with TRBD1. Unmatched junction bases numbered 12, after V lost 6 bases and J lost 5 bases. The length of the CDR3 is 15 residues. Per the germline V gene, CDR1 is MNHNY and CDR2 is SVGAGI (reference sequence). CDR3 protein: CASSPTAQGGYGYTF. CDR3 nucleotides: TGTGCCAGCAGCCCAACCGCCCAGGGGGGGTATGGCTACACCTTC.

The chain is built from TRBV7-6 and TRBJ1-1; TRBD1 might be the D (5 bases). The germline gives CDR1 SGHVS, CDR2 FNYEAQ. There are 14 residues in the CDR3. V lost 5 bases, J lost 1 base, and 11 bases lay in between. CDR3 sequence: CASSPGRSNTEAFF. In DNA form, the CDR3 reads TGTGCCAGCAGCCCGGGACGATCGAACACTGAAGCTTTCTTT.

This CDR3 reads CSATPTGGNQPQHF. CDR3 nucleotides: TGCAGTGCCACCCCGACAGGGGGAAATCAGCCCCAGCATTTT. The genes are TRBV20-1 and TRBJ1-5; 9 nucleotides align to TRBD1. V shed 6 bases, J shed 4 bases, and the junction held 7 bases outside the gene matches. CDR3 size: 14 residues. CDR1 and CDR2 (germline): DFQATT, SNEGSKA (reference sequence).

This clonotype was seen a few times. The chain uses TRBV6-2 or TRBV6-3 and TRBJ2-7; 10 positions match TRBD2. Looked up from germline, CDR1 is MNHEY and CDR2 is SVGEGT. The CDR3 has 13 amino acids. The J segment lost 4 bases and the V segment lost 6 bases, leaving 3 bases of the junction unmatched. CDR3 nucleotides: TGTGCCAGCAGACTAGCGGGAAGGTACGAGCAGTACTTC. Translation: CASRLAGRYEQYF.

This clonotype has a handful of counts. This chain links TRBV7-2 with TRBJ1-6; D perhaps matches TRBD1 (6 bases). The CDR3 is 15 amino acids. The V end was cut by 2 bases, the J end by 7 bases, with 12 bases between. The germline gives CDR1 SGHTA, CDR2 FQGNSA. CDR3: CASSLSRGRNSPLHF. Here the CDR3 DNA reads TGTGCCAGCAGCTTATCTCGGGGGCGAAATTCACCCCTCCACTTT.

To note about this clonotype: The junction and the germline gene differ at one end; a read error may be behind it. The chain's CDR3 is CASSHPGRYSDEQYF. The DNA of the CDR3 is TGTGCCAGCAGCCACCCCGGCAGGTACTCCGACGAGCAGTACTTC. The chain carries TRBV3-1 and TRBJ2-7; no reliable D call. The CDR3 length is 15 residues. CDR1 and CDR2 from the germline V gene are LGHDT and YNNKEL (reference sequence).

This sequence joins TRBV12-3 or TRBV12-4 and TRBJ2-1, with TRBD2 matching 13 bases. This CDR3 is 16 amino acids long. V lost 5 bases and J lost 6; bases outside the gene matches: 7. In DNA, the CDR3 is TGTGCCAGCAGTCCACTAGCGGGAGGGCCAGCCAATGAGCAGTTCTTC. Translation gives CASSPLAGGPANEQFF.

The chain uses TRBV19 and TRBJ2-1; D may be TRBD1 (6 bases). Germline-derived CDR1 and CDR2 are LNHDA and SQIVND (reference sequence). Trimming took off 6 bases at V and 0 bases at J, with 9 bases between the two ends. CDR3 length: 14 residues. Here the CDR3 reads CASSTGSSYNEQFF. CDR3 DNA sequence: TGTGCCAGTAGCACAGGGTCCTCCTACAATGAGCAGTTCTTC.

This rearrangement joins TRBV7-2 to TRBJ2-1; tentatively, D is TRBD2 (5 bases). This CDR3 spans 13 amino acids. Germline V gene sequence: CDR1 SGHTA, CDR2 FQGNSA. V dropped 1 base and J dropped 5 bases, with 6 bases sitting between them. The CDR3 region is CASSLGRDNEQFF. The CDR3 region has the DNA TGTGCCAGCAGCTTAGGGCGGGACAATGAGCAGTTCTTC.